The clone carrying this TCR beta chain was counted a few times. CDR3 length equals 14 residues. V trimming: 3 bases; J trimming: 7 bases; junction bases outside the gene matches: 9. Germline CDR1 is SGDLS and CDR2 is YYNGEE. This entry comes from a study of blood T cell repertoires in COVID-19. Across the study: The United States, Italy and Spain provided the acute and convalescent COVID-19 samples.

Sequencing used immunoSEQ multiplex PCR; TCRdb keeps in-frame clones, though not all of them. This sample has about 87,000 clones, with around nine tenths found just once. The sample comprised peripheral blood. This sequence originates from a man aged 40-49 years with acute or convalescent COVID-19. The J gene is TRBJ2-7, the V gene TRBV9; 8 nucleotides align to TRBD1. This chain's CDR3 is CASSGGTGLREQYF. As DNA, the CDR3 is TGTGCCAGCAGCGGAGGGACAGGTCTAAGGGAGCAGTACTTC.